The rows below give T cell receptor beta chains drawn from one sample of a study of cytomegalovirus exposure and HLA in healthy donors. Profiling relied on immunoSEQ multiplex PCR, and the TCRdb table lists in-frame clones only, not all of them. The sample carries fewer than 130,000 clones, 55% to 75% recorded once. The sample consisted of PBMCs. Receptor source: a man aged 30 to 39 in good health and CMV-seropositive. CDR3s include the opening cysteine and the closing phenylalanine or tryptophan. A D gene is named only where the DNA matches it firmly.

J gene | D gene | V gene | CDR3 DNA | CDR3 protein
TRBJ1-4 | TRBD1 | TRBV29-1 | TGCAGCGGACAGGGGTTAGCTAATGAAAAACTGTTTTTT | CSGQGLANEKLFF
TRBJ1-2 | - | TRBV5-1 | TGCGCCAGCAGCCCCAGTCCGGGGGACTATGGCTACACCTTC | CASSPSPGDYGYTF
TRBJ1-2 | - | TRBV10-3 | TGTGCCATCAGAGTAGGGGGTCTAAACTATGGCTACACCTTC | CAIRVGGLNYGYTF
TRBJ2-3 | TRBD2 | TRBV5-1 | TGCGCCAGCAGCTTGGCCACTAGCGGGGGGGGTACAGATACGCAGTATTTT | CASSLATSGGGTDTQYF
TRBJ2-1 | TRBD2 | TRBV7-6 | TGTGCCAGCAGTTCGACTAGCGGGGGGGCAGCTGATGAGCAGTTCTTC | CASSSTSGGAADEQFF
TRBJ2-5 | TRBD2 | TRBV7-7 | TGTGCTAGCAGCTCGAGCGGGGGGGCCGCTGAGACCCAGTACTTC | CASSSSGGAAETQYF
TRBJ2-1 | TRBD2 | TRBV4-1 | TGCGCCAGCAGCCAAGTCTTCGGGGGGGGAGTCGACAATGAGCAGTTCTTC | CASSQVFGGGVDNEQFF
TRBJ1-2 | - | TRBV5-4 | TGTGCCAGCAGCTTGGATCAGGATTACTATGGCTACACCTTC | CASSLDQDYYGYTF
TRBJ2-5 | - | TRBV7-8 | TGTGCCAGCAGCTTATCATACCAAGAGACCCAGTACTTC | CASSLSYQETQYF
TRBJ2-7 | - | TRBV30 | TGTGCCTGGAGTGACTACTACGAGCAGTACTTC | CAWSDYYEQYF